The rows below give T cell receptor beta chains drawn from one sample of a study of blood T cells in healthy people across ages. TCRdb redid the calling of the 5' RACE reads with MiXCR, one entry per CDR3 protein. This table holds hundreds of thousands of distinct CDR3 sequences, approximately 25% found once. The data also belong to a second study, concerning T cells of mothers and their children.

Material for sequencing was blood. These receptors all stem from a boy between 10 and 17 years old in good health. The CDR3 runs from the conserved cysteine through the conserved F or W. Fields, in order: V gene, CDR3 length, CDR3 protein.

V gene: TRBV7-4
CDR3 length: 15
CDR3 protein: CASSLGTYSTDTQYF

V gene: TRBV12-3/TRBV12-4
CDR3 length: 15
CDR3 protein: CASSFGGSSGNEQFF

V gene: TRBV2
CDR3 length: 14
CDR3 protein: CASRGDSMNTEAFF

V gene: TRBV5-8
CDR3 length: 13
CDR3 protein: CASRYSGIYEQYF

V gene: TRBV9
CDR3 length: 15
CDR3 protein: CASSPEGDYNSPLHF

V gene: TRBV27
CDR3 length: 17
CDR3 protein: CASSFTGGRAVPDTQYF

V gene: TRBV7-3
CDR3 length: 15
CDR3 protein: CASSLGLAGSGELFF

V gene: TRBV7-2
CDR3 length: 14
CDR3 protein: CASSLRQGVDTQYF

V gene: TRBV28
CDR3 length: 14
CDR3 protein: CASSLGLGYYEQYF

V gene: TRBV12-3/TRBV12-4
CDR3 length: 12
CDR3 protein: CASSLFRGRGFF

V gene: TRBV28
CDR3 length: 15
CDR3 protein: CASRRDRALNTEAFF

V gene: TRBV27
CDR3 length: 14
CDR3 protein: CASWDSMRNNEQFF

V gene: TRBV29-1
CDR3 length: 13
CDR3 protein: CSVDWQGNSGYTF

V gene: TRBV7-9
CDR3 length: 15
CDR3 protein: CASSSPGQGRHEQFF

V gene: TRBV7-3
CDR3 length: 15
CDR3 protein: CASSSMGGGKETQYF

V gene: TRBV20-1
CDR3 length: 15
CDR3 protein: CSARDLVGARYEQYF

V gene: TRBV9
CDR3 length: 14
CDR3 protein: CASSVSGSGNTIYF

V gene: TRBV6-2/TRBV6-3
CDR3 length: 14
CDR3 protein: CASSPRASVYGYTF

V gene: TRBV5-1
CDR3 length: 14
CDR3 protein: CASSLSGGLVEQFF

V gene: TRBV5-1
CDR3 length: 14
CDR3 protein: CASSIETGIGEQFF